This T cell receptor beta chain was sequenced during a study of shared clonotypes between healthy human individuals. Findings and limits, study-wide: Larger estimated richness was generally seen in naive subsets than in memory subsets. Around 5% of naive CD4 clonotypes were common to a handful of donors.

Regarding this clone: Its target is not known.

The CDR3 is 14 residues long. V was pared by 5 bases and J by 3 bases, with 7 bases of the junction left unmatched. Germline V gene sequence: CDR1 SGHTA, CDR2 FQGNSA. Genomic DNA belonging to each subset was distributed in equal measure over several immunoSEQ plates. Approximately 210 ng DNA, about 28,000 T cell genomes, went into each sorted-subset replicate PCR. Assay used: immunoSEQ multiplex PCR; TCRdb lists only in-frame clones, some missing. The sample records about 1.1 million clones, 60% to 85% being singletons. The rearrangement uses TRBV7-2 and TRBJ2-7; 7 bases agree with TRBD2. Sequenced sample: memory CD4+ T cells from PBMCs. Stated subset: CD45RA-negative fraction. The TCR comes from a man aged 18 to 29 in good health. Some clones in this sample may be carry-over from other donors' samples. The chain's CDR3 is CASSLAGTNYEQYF. The CDR3, as DNA: TGTGCCAGCAGCCTCGCGGGGACTAACTACGAGCAGTACTTC.